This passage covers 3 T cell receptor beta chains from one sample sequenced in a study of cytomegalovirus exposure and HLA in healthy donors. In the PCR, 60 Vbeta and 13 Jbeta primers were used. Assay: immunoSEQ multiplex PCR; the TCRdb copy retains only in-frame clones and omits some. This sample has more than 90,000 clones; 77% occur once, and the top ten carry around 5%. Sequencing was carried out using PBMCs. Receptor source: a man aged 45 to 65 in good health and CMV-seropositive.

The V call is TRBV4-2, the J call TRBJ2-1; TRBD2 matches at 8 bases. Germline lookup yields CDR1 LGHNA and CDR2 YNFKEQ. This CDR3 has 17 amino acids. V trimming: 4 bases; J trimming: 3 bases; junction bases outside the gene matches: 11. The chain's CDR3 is CASSLSKGLVDYNEQFF. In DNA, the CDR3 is TGTGCCAGCAGCCTATCGAAGGGACTAGTAGACTACAATGAGCAGTTCTTC.

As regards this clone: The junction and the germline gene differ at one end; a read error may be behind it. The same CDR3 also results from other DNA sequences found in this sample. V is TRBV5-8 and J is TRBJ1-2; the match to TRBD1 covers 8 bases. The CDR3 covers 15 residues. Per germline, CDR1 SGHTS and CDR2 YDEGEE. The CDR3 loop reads CASSLGDRTSYGYTF. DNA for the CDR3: TGTGCCAGCAGCTTGGGGGACAGGACGAGTTATGGTTACACCTTC. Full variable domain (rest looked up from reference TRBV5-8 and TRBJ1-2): EAGVTQSPTHLIKTRGQQATLRCSPISGHTSVYWYQQALGLGLQFLLWYDEGEERNRGNFPPRFSGRQFPNYSSELNVNALELEDSALYLCASSLGDRTSYGYTFGSGTRLTVV.

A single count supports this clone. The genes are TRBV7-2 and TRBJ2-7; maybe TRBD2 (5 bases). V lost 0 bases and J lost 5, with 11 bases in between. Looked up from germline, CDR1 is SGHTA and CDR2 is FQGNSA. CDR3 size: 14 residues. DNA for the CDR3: TGTGCCAGCAGCTTAGCACTAGTTTCCCACGAGCAGTACTTC. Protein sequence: CASSLALVSHEQYF.